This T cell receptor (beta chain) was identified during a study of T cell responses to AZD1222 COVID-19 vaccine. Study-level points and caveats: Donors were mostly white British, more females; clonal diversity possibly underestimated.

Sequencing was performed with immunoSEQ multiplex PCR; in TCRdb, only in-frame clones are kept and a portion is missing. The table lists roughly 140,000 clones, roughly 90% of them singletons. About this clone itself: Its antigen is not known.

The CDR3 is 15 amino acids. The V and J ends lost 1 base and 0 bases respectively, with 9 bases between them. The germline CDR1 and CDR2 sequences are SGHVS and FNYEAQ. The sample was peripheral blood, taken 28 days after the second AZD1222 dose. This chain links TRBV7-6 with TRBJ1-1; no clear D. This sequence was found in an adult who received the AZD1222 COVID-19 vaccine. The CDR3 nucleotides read TGTGCCAGCAGCTTAGGTAACTCCCTGAACACTGAAGCTTTCTTT. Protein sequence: CASSLGNSLNTEAFF.